This entry features one TCR beta chain sequence. The antigen remains undetermined. V was pared by 5 bases and J by 4 bases, with 31 bases between. Germline CDR1 and CDR2: LGHDT and YNNKEL (reference sequence). The CDR3 length is 20 residues. This sample was taken from a study of CD8 T cells in Susac syndrome. Findings of the study overall: The study conceded that relatively few individuals underwent its TCR sequencing and HLA analysis.

It was with random hexamers that roughly 0.45 to 1 ug RNA was reverse transcribed. A single record per CDR3 protein comes from TCRdb applying MiXCR to the immunoSEQ multiplex PCR reads. Among approximately 270,000 distinct CDR3 sequences, around 95% were seen once, and the ten largest hold around 0.07%. Input material: CD4+ T cells from PBMCs. This chain uses TRBV3-1 with TRBJ2-3; D is possibly TRBD2 (5 bases). The TCR comes from a human donor with multiple sclerosis. CDR3 coding DNA: TGTGCCAGCAGCAAAAAAATCCTCCCCCCCGGGAAAAAAGGTCCAGATACGCAGTATTTT. Amino acid sequence: CASSKKILPPGKKGPDTQYF.